This passage covers 10 T cell receptor beta chains from one sample sequenced in a study of cytomegalovirus exposure and HLA in healthy donors. A multiplex PCR was run with 60 Vbeta primers and 13 Jbeta primers. Profiled with immunoSEQ multiplex PCR; TCRdb holds only in-frame clones, not every one. The sample lists roughly 180,000 clones, 75% to 80% occurring once. Sequencing was performed on PBMCs. The source is a man over 45 in good health and CMV-seropositive.

The chain has TRBV5-4 and TRBJ1-6, with D possibly TRBD1 on 6 matching bases. This CDR3 spans 15 amino acids. Germline CDR1 reads SGHNT; CDR2 reads YYREEE (reference sequence). The V and J ends lost 10 bases and 9 bases respectively, with 23 bases between them. CDR3 nucleotides: TGTGCCGCCTCCAATTGGGGGGGGCGGGGTTCACCCCTCCACTTT. Its translation is CAASNWGGRGSPLHF.

This clone appeared a few times. The V and J genes are TRBV11-2 and TRBJ1-6; TRBD1 matches 8 bases. V trimming: 4 bases; J trimming: 8 bases; junction bases outside the gene matches: 10. The CDR3 length is 16 residues. Germline CDR1 and CDR2: SGHAT and FQNNGV. This chain's CDR3 is CASSSDPGQGHSPLHF. CDR3 DNA: TGTGCCAGCAGCTCGGACCCCGGACAGGGACATTCACCCCTCCACTTT.

This rearrangement joins TRBV7-2 to TRBJ2-3; possible D gene TRBD1, 5 bases. CDR1 is SGHTA and CDR2 is FQGNSA in the germline V gene. The germline V and J ends were trimmed by 1 base and 2 bases, with 13 bases remaining between them. The CDR3 length is 16 residues. The CDR3 is CASSLGGGVHTDTQYF. The CDR3, as DNA: TGTGCCAGCAGCTTAGGGGGCGGAGTGCACACAGATACGCAGTATTTT.

The chain has TRBV10-2 and TRBJ2-2, with a tentative D call TRBD1 (5 bases). V lost 8 bases and J lost 3, with 16 bases in between. Per the germline V gene, CDR1 is WSHSY and CDR2 is SAAADI. This CDR3 has 15 residues. The CDR3 here is CASSNGARYTGELFF. The CDR3 region has the DNA TGCGCCAGCTCCAATGGGGCCCGGTACACCGGGGAGCTGTTTTTT.

About this clone: The germline gene is not matched at one end of the junction; a read error may be the cause. The gene calls are TRBV7-9 and TRBJ2-2; D gene unclear. CDR3 size: 14 residues. Germline V CDR1 and CDR2: SEHNR, FQNEAQ (reference sequence). CDR3 sequence reads: CSSSPYLHTGELFF. The CDR3 DNA sequence: TGTTCCAGCAGCCCTTACTTGCACACCGGGGAGCTGTTTTTT.

The J gene is TRBJ2-3, the V gene TRBV4-2, with 8 bases aligning to TRBD2. V lost 6 bases and J lost 0; bases outside the gene matches: 8. In germline, CDR1 is LGHNA, CDR2 YNFKEQ. CDR3 size: 16 residues. CDR3 nucleotide sequence: TGTGCCAGCAGTGCTGCCCCTAGCGGGAGCACAGATACGCAGTATTTT. Its protein product is CASSAAPSGSTDTQYF.

This sequence joins TRBV5-6 and TRBJ1-1; D is undetermined. The CDR3 is 12 residues long. The ends were cut back, 1 base at V and 12 bases at J, with 13 bases in the middle. The germline CDR1 and CDR2 sequences are SGHDT and YYEEEE. DNA of the CDR3: TGTGCCAGCAGCTTGTACGAGGAAGGAACTTTCTTT. This translates into CASSLYEEGTFF.

The table lists this clone with a few counts. The chain has TRBV11-2 and TRBJ1-3; no clear D. Germline loops: CDR1 SGHAT, CDR2 FQNNGV. Trimming left V 4 bases short and J 0 bases short, with 13 bases between. This CDR3 region has 16 residues. The CDR3: CASSSYLRSSGNTIYF. The CDR3 DNA is TGTGCCAGCAGCTCATACCTCAGAAGCTCTGGAAACACCATATATTTT.

This sequence joins TRBV28 and TRBJ2-4; 7 bases align to TRBD2. The junction had 14 bases not matched to a gene; V was cut back by 3 bases and J by 6 bases. This CDR3 has 17 amino acids. The germline CDR1 and CDR2 sequences are MDHEN and SYDVKM. The CDR3 DNA sequence: TGTGCCAGCAGTTTGAGTCGAGCGGGGCCTTTGGGAAACATTCAGTACTTC. The encoded protein is CASSLSRAGPLGNIQYF.

This chain links TRBV5-1 with TRBJ1-2, with TRBD1 matching 7 bases. J lost 9 bases, V lost 0 bases, and 8 bases had no gene match. The CDR3 consists of 14 residues. The germline gives CDR1 SGHRS, CDR2 YFSETQ. The CDR3 reads CASSLGQGRLSYTF. The CDR3 DNA is TGCGCCAGCAGCTTGGGACAGGGCAGGCTCAGCTACACCTTC.